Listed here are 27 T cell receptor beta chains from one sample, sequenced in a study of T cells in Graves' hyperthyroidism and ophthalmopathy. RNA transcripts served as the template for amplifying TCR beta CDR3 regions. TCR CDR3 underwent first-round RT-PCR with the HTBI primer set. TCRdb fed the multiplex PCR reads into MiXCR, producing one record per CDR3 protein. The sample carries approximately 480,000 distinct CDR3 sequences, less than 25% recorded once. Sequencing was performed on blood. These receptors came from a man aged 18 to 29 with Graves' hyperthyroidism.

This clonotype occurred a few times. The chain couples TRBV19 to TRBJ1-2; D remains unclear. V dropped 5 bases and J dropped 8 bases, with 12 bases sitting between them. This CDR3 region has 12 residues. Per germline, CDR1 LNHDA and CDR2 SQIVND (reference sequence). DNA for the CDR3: TGTGCCAGTAGTGGAGACCCGGGGGGCTACACCTTC. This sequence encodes CASSGDPGGYTF.

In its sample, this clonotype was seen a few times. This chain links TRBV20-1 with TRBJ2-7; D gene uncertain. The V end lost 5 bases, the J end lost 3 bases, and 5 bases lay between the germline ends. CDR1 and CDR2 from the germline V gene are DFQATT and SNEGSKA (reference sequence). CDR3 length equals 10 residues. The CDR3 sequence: CSAQNYEQYF. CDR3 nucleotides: TGCAGTGCTCAAAACTACGAGCAGTACTTC.

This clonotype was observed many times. The CDR3 region is CAIKETSGTGELFF. CDR3 sequence (DNA): TGTGCCATCAAAGAGACTAGCGGCACCGGGGAGCTGTTTTTT. The gene calls are TRBV2 and TRBJ2-2; TRBD2 aligns across 9 bases. The CDR3 is made up of 14 amino acids. Germline lookup yields CDR1 SNHLY and CDR2 FYNNEI. Trimming removed 10 bases from V and 4 bases from J; junction bases left unmatched: 7.

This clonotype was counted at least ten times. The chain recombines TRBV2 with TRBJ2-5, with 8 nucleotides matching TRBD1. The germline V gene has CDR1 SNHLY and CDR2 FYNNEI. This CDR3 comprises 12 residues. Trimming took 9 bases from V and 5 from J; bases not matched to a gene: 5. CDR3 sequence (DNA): TGTGCCAGACAGAGGACAGGGGAGACCCAGTACTTC. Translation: CARQRTGETQYF.

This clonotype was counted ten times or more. The CDR3 spells CASTQGAAKNIQYF. CDR3 coding DNA: TGTGCCAGCACCCAGGGGGCAGCCAAAAACATTCAGTACTTC. V gene TRBV12-3 or TRBV12-4 combines with J gene TRBJ2-4; 8 bases agree with TRBD1. With V trimmed by 7 bases and J by 0 bases, 2 bases remained unmatched. The CDR3 has 14 residues.

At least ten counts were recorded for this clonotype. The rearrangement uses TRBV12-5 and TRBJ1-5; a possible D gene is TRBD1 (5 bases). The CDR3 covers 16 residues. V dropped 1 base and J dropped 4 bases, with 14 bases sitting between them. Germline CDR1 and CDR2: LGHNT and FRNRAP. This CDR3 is CASGLGSTVLNQPQHF. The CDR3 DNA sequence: TGTGCTAGTGGTTTGGGTTCGACAGTTCTGAATCAGCCCCAGCATTTT.

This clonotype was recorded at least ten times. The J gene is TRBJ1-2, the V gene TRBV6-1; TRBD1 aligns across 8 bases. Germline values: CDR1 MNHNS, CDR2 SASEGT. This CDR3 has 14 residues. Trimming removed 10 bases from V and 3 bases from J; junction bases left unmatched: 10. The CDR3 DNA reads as TGTGCCACCAAGGACAGGGACCCCTACTATGGCTACACCTTC. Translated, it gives CATKDRDPYYGYTF.

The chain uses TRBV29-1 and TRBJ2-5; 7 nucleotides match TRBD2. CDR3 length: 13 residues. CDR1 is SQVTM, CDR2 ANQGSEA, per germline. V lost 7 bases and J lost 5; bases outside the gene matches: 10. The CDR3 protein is CSASSSGRETQYF. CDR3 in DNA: TGCAGCGCCTCTTCTAGCGGTCGGGAGACCCAGTACTTC.

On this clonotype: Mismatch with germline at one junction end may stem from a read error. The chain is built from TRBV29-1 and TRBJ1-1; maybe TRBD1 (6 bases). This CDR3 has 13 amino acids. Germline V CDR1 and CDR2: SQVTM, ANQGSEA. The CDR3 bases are TGCAGCGTTCAAAGGGCCGGGGGCACTGAGGCTTTCTTT. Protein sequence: CSVQRAGGTEAFF.

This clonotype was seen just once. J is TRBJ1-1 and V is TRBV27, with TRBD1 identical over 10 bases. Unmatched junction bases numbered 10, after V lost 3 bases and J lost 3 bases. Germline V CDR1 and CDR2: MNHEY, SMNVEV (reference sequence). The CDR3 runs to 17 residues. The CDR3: CASSFAGDRGRDTEAFF. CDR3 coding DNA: TGTGCCAGCAGTTTTGCCGGGGACAGGGGACGGGACACTGAAGCTTTCTTT.

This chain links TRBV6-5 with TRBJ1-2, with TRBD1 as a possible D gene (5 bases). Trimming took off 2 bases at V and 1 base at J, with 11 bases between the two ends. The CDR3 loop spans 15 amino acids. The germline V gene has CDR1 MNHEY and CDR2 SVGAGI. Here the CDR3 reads CASSYGRAYNYGYTF. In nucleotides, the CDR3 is TGTGCCAGCAGTTACGGCAGGGCATATAACTATGGCTACACCTTC.

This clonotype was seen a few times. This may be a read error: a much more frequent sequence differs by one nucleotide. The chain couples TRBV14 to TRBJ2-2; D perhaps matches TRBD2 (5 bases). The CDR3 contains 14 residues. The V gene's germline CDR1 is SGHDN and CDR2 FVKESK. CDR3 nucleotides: TGTGCCAGCACTCGAGAAACGAACACCGGGGAGCTGTGTTTT. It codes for CASTRETNTGELCF.

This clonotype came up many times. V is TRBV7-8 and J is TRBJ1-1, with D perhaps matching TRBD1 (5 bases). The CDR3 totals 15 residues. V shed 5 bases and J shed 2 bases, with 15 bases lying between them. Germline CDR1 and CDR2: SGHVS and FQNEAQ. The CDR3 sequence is CASSPRSGANTEAFF. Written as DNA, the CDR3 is TGTGCCAGCAGCCCCCGGTCCGGGGCCAACACTGAAGCTTTCTTT.

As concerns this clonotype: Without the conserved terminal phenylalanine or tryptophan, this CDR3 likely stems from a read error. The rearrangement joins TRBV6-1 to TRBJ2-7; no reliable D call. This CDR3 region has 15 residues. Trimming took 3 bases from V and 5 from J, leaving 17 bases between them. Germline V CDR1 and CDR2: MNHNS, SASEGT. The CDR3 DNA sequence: TGTGCCAGCAGTGAGACGTTAGCTGGACCCCACGAGCAGTACTAC. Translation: CASSETLAGPHEQYY.

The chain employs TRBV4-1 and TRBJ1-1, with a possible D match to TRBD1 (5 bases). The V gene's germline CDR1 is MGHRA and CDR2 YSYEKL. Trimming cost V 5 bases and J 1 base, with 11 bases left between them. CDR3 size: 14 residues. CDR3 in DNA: TGCGCCAGCAGCTCAGGGCAGAAGAACACTGAAGCTTTCTTT. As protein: CASSSGQKNTEAFF.

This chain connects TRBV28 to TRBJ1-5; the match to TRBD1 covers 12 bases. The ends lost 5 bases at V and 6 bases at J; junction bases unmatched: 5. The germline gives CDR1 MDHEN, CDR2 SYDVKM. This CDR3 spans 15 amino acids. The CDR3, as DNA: TGTGCCAGCAGTGAGGGACAGGGGGCTGTTCAGCCCCAGCATTTT. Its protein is CASSEGQGAVQPQHF.

The CDR3 DNA sequence: TGTGCCAGCAGTTTAGTCCTACTAGCGGATCACTACGAGCAGTACTTC. Its translation: CASSLVLLADHYEQYF. The chain uses TRBV12-3 or TRBV12-4 and TRBJ2-7; 8 bases fit TRBD2. V shed 1 base and J 3 bases; nucleotides not matched to a gene: 8. There are 16 residues in the CDR3.

The CDR3 region has the DNA TGTGCCAGCAGCCACCGAGGGACAGGTCGACAAGAGACCCAGTACTTC. Residues: CASSHRGTGRQETQYF. V gene TRBV7-9 combines with J gene TRBJ2-5, with TRBD1 identical over 8 bases. The CDR3 runs 16 residues. With 5 bases clipped from V and 2 bases from J, the junction kept 10 bases outside the gene matches. Germline CDR1 is SEHNR and CDR2 is FQNEAQ (reference sequence).

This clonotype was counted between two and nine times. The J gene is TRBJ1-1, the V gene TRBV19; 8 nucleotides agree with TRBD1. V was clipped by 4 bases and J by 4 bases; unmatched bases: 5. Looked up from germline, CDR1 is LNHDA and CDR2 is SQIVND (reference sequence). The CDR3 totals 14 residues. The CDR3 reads CASSTGQVSTEAFF. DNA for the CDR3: TGTGCCAGTAGTACGGGACAGGTGAGCACTGAAGCTTTCTTT.

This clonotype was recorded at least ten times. This chain's CDR3 is CAIAPSGTENQPQHF. In DNA form, the CDR3 reads TGTGCCATCGCCCCCTCCGGGACAGAAAATCAGCCCCAGCATTTT. The chain carries TRBV19 and TRBJ1-5; the match to TRBD1 covers 7 bases. The CDR3 has 15 amino acids. The germline V gene encodes CDR1 LNHDA and CDR2 SQIVND (reference sequence). V lost 10 bases to trimming and J lost 4 bases; unmatched junction nucleotides: 13.

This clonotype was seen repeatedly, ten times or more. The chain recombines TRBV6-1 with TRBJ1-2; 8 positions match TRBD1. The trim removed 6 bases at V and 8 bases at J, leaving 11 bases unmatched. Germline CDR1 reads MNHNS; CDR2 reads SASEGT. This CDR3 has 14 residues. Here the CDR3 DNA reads TGTGCCAGCAGATGGACAGGGTATGGGGGAGGCTACACCTTC. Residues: CASRWTGYGGGYTF.

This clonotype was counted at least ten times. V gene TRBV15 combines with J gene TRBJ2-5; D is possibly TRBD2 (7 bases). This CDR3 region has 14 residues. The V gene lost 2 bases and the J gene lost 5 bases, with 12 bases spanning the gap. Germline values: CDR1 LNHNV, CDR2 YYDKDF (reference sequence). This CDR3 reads CATSRRGARETQYF. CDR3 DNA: TGTGCCACCAGCAGACGGGGGGCTCGGGAGACCCAGTACTTC.

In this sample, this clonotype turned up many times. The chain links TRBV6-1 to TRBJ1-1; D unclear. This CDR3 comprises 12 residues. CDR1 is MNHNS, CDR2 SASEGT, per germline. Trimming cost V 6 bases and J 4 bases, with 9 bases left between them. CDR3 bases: TGTGCCAGCAGCGTAAGCCCCACTGAAGCTTTCTTT. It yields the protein CASSVSPTEAFF.

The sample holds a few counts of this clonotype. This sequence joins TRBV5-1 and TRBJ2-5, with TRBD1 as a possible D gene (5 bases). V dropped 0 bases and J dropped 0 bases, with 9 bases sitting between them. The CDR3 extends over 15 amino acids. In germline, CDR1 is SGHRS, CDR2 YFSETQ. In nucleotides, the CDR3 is TGCGCCAGCAGCTTGGAGCAGGGCCACCAAGAGACCCAGTACTTC. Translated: CASSLEQGHQETQYF.

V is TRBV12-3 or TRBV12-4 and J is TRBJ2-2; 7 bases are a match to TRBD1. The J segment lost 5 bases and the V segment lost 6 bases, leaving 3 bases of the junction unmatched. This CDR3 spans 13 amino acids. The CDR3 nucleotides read TGTGCCAGCAGGCCGACAGGGACCGGGGAGCTGTTTTTT. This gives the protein CASRPTGTGELFF.

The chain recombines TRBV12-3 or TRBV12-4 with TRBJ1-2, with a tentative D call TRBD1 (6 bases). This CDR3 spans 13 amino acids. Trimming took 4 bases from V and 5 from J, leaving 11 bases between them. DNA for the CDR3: TGTGCCAGCAGTTACCGGGGGCCTTATGGCTACACCTTC. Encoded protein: CASSYRGPYGYTF.

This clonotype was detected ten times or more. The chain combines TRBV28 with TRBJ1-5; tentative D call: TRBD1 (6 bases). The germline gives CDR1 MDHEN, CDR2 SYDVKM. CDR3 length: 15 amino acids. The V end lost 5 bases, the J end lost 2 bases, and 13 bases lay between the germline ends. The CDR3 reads CASSPDRIRNQPQHF. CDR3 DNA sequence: TGTGCCAGCAGTCCCGACAGGATCCGCAATCAGCCCCAGCATTTT.